This T cell receptor (beta chain) was recovered during a study of yellow fever vaccine responses in identical twins. This clonotype was recorded only once. V shed 6 bases, J shed 2 bases, and the junction held 3 bases outside the gene matches. The germline V gene encodes CDR1 KGHSH and CDR2 LQKENI. CDR3 length: 15 amino acids. MiXCR, applied by TCRdb to the RT-PCR reads, yields one record per CDR3 protein. The table lists 9,900 or so distinct CDR3 sequences, less than 85% of them singletons. This clonotype originated in a woman younger than 30 who received the yellow fever vaccine. The source was T cells from blood (PBMCs), unsorted or a sorted subset (not recorded which), collected before or after yellow fever vaccination (not recorded which). This chain uses TRBV18 with TRBJ2-1; 11 positions match TRBD1. Here the CDR3 reads CASSGQGGTYNEQFF. The CDR3 bases are TGTGCCAGCTCGGGACAGGGGGGGACCTACAATGAGCAGTTCTTC.